This TCR beta chain appears in the sequencing data of a study of blood T cell repertoires in COVID-19. Study context: The origin of the acute and convalescent COVID-19 samples was the United States, Italy and Spain.

Clones were sequenced by immunoSEQ multiplex PCR, and TCRdb holds only the in-frame ones, with some missing. Among around 210,000 clones listed, approximately 80% were seen once. CDR1 is MGHDK and CDR2 is SYGVNS in the germline V gene. This CDR3 region has 17 residues. V shed 7 bases and J 0 bases; nucleotides not matched to a gene: 10. The V gene is TRBV25-1, the J gene TRBJ2-1, with TRBD2 matching 9 bases. The TCR sequence derives from an elderly woman with COVID-19, enrolled during active disease. The sequenced sample consisted of peripheral blood. The CDR3 loop is CASTGKAGGRSYNEQFF. CDR3 DNA sequence: TGTGCCAGCACAGGAAAAGCGGGAGGTCGCTCCTACAATGAGCAGTTCTTC.